This T cell receptor beta chain was recovered during a study of immune evolution from preneoplasia to lung adenocarcinoma. Study overall: HLA loss of heterozygosity: approximately 7.5% AIS, 15% MIA, about 31% ADC, none AAH. Points from the study as a whole: Clonality was highest in normal lung, lower in later-stage lesions apparently. Top clone frequencies peaked in normal lung, apparently declining through invasive adenocarcinoma.

To note about this clone: The antigen is not known.

Nucleic acids came from premalignant or tumor cells enriched by macro-dissection. TCRdb's copy holds only in-frame clones and misses some; the assay was immunoSEQ multiplex PCR. The sample contains approximately 26,000 clones, just under 75% of which appear only once. Germline V gene lookup returns CDR1 SEHNR and CDR2 FQNEAQ (reference sequence). Trimming removed 0 bases from V and 1 base from J, with 7 bases in between. The CDR3 covers 15 residues. The chain recombines TRBV7-9 with TRBJ2-1; no clear D. This sequence was found in a person in their sixties or seventies with invasive lung adenocarcinoma. Some clones in this sample may be carry-over from other donors' samples. The sample taken for sequencing was FFPE invasive lung adenocarcinoma tissue. The CDR3: CASSLAKKSYNEQFF. The CDR3 nucleotides read TGTGCCAGCAGCTTAGCGAAGAAATCCTACAATGAGCAGTTCTTC.